The rows below give T cell receptor beta chains drawn from one sample of a study of blood T cell repertoires in COVID-19. Produced via immunoSEQ multiplex PCR; TCRdb's table is partial and in-frame only. The sample has about 220,000 clones, over 75% seen once; the top ten hold around 13%. Sequencing was carried out using peripheral blood. These receptor sequences come from a human donor in a cohort sampled during active COVID-19. The CDR3 runs from the conserved cysteine through the conserved F or W. A D gene is named only where the DNA matches it firmly. Some rows have no size entry. The others give once, few or many, or a class for an expanded clone.

TRBD1,TRBV7-9,TRBJ2-7,-,TGTGCCAGCAGCTTAGAGGACAGGATAGGATACTTC,CASSLEDRIGYF
TRBD1,TRBV19,TRBJ2-3,-,TGTGCCAGTAGTTCCCCGGACAGGGATGTCTCAGATACGCAGTATTTT,CASSSPDRDVSDTQYF
TRBD1,TRBV7-9,TRBJ2-6,once,TGTGCCAGCAGCTTCGGACAGGGAGACTCTGGGGCCAACGTCCTGACTTTC,CASSFGQGDSGANVLTF
TRBD2,TRBV5-1,TRBJ2-7,few,TGCGCCAGCAGCCCGTCCGCGAGCGGGAGGACCCACGAGCAGTACTTC,CASSPSASGRTHEQYF
-,TRBV14,TRBJ2-2,-,TGTGCCTGCAGCCAGTTCCTCACCGGGGAGCTGTTTTTT,CACSQFLTGELFF
-,TRBV28,TRBJ1-6,once,TGTGCCAGCAGTTTAGTATCAGGTTTGGGCCCCCTCCACTTT,CASSLVSGLGPLHF
-,TRBV29-1,TRBJ2-1,-,TGCAGCGTTGGACAGGTTCAAGGGAATGAGCAGTTCTTC,CSVGQVQGNEQFF
TRBD1,TRBV19,TRBJ2-2,-,TGTGCCATTAGGACAGGGCGGGACACCGGGGAGCTGTTTTTT,CAIRTGRDTGELFF
TRBD1,TRBV7-9,TRBJ2-6,-,TGTGCCAGCAGCCACGACAGGGGATCTGGGGCCAACGTCCTGACTTTC,CASSHDRGSGANVLTF
-,TRBV4-3,TRBJ1-2,-,TGCGCCAGCAGCCAAGGCCCAGGACTCAACTATGGCTACACCTTC,CASSQGPGLNYGYTF
TRBD1,TRBV24-1,TRBJ2-1,-,TGTGCCACCCAGGGACAGGGCTTTGAGCAGTTCTTC,CATQGQGFEQFF
TRBD2,TRBV4-3,TRBJ2-2,once,TGCGCCAGCAGCCCACGGGGGGACTATACGAACACCGGGGAGCTGTTTTTT,CASSPRGDYTNTGELFF
-,TRBV5-1,TRBJ1-3,-,TGCGCCAGCAGCCCTGAGGCTATCTCTGGAAACACCATATATTTT,CASSPEAISGNTIYF
TRBD2,TRBV25-1,TRBJ2-3,once,TGTGCCAGCAGTGAATTTGGGGGGGGAAGGACAGATACGCAGTATTTT,CASSEFGGGRTDTQYF
-,TRBV9,TRBJ2-7,-,TGTGCCAGCAGCGTAGGGGTAGGGGGGGCGGAAGAGCAGTACTTC,CASSVGVGGAEEQYF
-,TRBV28,TRBJ2-7,once,TGTGCCAGCAGTTGGGCTAGCCGACCCTCCTACGAGCAGTACTTC,CASSWASRPSYEQYF
-,TRBV11-1,TRBJ2-3,-,TGTGCCAGCAGCTTAACACAGACCCGCACAGATACGCAGTATTTT,CASSLTQTRTDTQYF
TRBD1,TRBV5-5,TRBJ1-2,-,TGTGCCAGCAGCGTAGACAGGGGGCGGTTCAACCGCTACACCTTC,CASSVDRGRFNRYTF
-,TRBV19,TRBJ1-5,-,TGTGCCAGTTGTACGACAGAGTATAGCAATCAGCCCCAGCATTTT,CASCTTEYSNQPQHF
TRBD1,TRBV28,TRBJ2-2,-,TGTGCCAGCAGGACAGGGCCCGGGGAGCTGTTTTTT,CASRTGPGELFF
TRBD1,TRBV10-3,TRBJ2-2,many,TGTGCCATCAGTGAGGCGACAGGGGCGAACACCGGGGAGCTGTTTTTT,CAISEATGANTGELFF
-,TRBV5-4,TRBJ1-1,-,TGTGCCAGCAGCCCCGTGGGGGGGCAAAGAACTGAAGCTTTCTTT,CASSPVGGQRTEAFF
-,TRBV24-1,TRBJ1-1,-,TGTGCCACCAGTGATAGGACAGTGGGCCATAGAGCTTTCTTT,CATSDRTVGHRAFF
-,TRBV19,TRBJ1-4,-,TGTGCCAGTAGTAAGTCAGCGGAACTGAATGAAAAACTGTTTTTT,CASSKSAELNEKLFF
TRBD1,TRBV4-1,TRBJ1-2,-,TGCGCCAGCAATGGGCGGACAGGGCGGATGTTTGGCTACACCTTC,CASNGRTGRMFGYTF
TRBD2,TRBV27,TRBJ2-7,-,TGTGCCAGCAGTTTATCACTAGCGGGAGTCTACGAGCAGTACTTC,CASSLSLAGVYEQYF
TRBD1,TRBV5-1,TRBJ2-5,-,TGCGCCAGCAGCTCCGAGGACAGGGGGCGCGGGGAGACCCAGTACTTC,CASSSEDRGRGETQYF
-,TRBV7-8,TRBJ1-1,-,TGTGCCAGCCAGAAAATGGGGCGGTTTGACACTGAAGCTTTCTTT,CASQKMGRFDTEAFF
-,TRBV28,TRBJ1-2,-,TGTGCCAGCAACCCTGGGAGGGGGGCATCTAACTATGGCTACACCTTC,CASNPGRGASNYGYTF
TRBD1,TRBV6-2/TRBV6-3,TRBJ2-5,-,TGTGCCAGCAGCCCCTCGGGACAGAGGACGGAGACCCAGTACTTC,CASSPSGQRTETQYF
TRBD2,TRBV18,TRBJ2-2,-,TGTGCCAGCTCACCACCCCAGCGGGAGTCGACCGGGGAGCTGTTTTTT,CASSPPQRESTGELFF
TRBD2,TRBV7-9,TRBJ2-5,-,TGTGCCAGCAGCTCTAGCGGGAGCCTTTTCAAAGGGACCCAGTACTTC,CASSSSGSLFKGTQYF
TRBD1,TRBV28,TRBJ1-2,-,TGTGCCAGCAGTCCGAGCCGGGGACAGGAAAATGGCTACACCTTC,CASSPSRGQENGYTF
-,TRBV19,TRBJ1-1,-,TGTGCCAGTATTCGAGCTGGGGGGACTGAAGCTTTCTTT,CASIRAGGTEAFF
-,TRBV11-2,TRBJ2-5,once,TGTGCCAGCAGCTACTGGAGGGAAGAGACCCAGTACTTC,CASSYWREETQYF
TRBD2,TRBV18,TRBJ2-3,-,TGTGCCAGCTCAAGACTAGCGGGATCAACAGATACGCAGTATTTT,CASSRLAGSTDTQYF
-,TRBV6-5,TRBJ1-4,few,TGTGCCAGCGGGGGCAGGGCGGATGAAAAACTGTTTTTT,CASGGRADEKLFF
TRBD1,TRBV5-3,TRBJ2-3,-,TGTGCCAGAAGCGTTGAAACCGGGACAGGGGGCACAGATACGCAGTATTTT,CARSVETGTGGTDTQYF
-,TRBV28,TRBJ2-5,-,TGTGCCAGCACCCCCTCCGCCGGAGCTAAGATAAAAGAGACCCAGTACTTC,CASTPSAGAKIKETQYF
-,TRBV10-3,TRBJ1-1,-,TGTGCCATCAGTGACCACCGGGACATGGACACTGAAGCTTTCTTT,CAISDHRDMDTEAFF
-,TRBV5-4,TRBJ1-1,-,TGTGCCAGCAGCTTGGAAGGGGCTATGAACACTGAAGCTTTCTTT,CASSLEGAMNTEAFF
-,TRBV11-2,TRBJ2-5,-,TGTGCCAGCAGCCGACACGGATCCCCGGCCCAGTACTTC,CASSRHGSPAQYF
-,TRBV5-1,TRBJ2-1,-,TGCGCCAGCAGTAGTTTAAAGGGGGGGACAATCTACAATGAGCAGTTCTTC,CASSSLKGGTIYNEQFF
TRBD1,TRBV28,TRBJ1-6,-,TGTGCCAGCACCTCCTGGACAGGCCCTAATTCACCCCTCCACTTT,CASTSWTGPNSPLHF
-,TRBV7-6,TRBJ2-7,-,TGTGCCAGCAGCTCAACGGGACATAAGAACGAGCAGTACTTC,CASSSTGHKNEQYF
-,TRBV5-1,TRBJ2-7,-,TGCGCCACACGGGACTCTAGCTCCTACGAGCAGTACTTC,CATRDSSSYEQYF
TRBD2,TRBV24-1,TRBJ2-2,few,TGTGCCACCAGGGGGGCTAGCGGGAGCGGTGGCACCGGGGAGCTGTTTTTT,CATRGASGSGGTGELFF
-,TRBV7-6,TRBJ1-6,-,TGTGCCAGCAGCGTGTGGGGGGGGGAAAATTCACCCCTCCACTTT,CASSVWGGENSPLHF
-,TRBV7-9,TRBJ1-1,-,TGTGCCAGCAGCCTTACAGGGTGGGGAGCTTTCTTT,CASSLTGWGAFF
-,TRBV6-4,TRBJ1-6,-,TGTGCCAGCGCGGGCGGATATAATTCACCCCTCCACTTT,CASAGGYNSPLHF
-,TRBV3-1/TRBV3-2,TRBJ1-2,once,TGTGCCAGCAGCCAAGAAGGGGTCGATAATGGCTACACCTTC,CASSQEGVDNGYTF
TRBD2,TRBV4-3,TRBJ2-1,-,TGCGCCAGCAGCCAAGATTACGGACTAGCGGAATTCAATGAGCAGTTCTTC,CASSQDYGLAEFNEQFF
TRBD2,TRBV28,TRBJ2-1,few,TGTGCCAGCAGTTTGGGGGGGACGGCCTACAATGAGCAGTTCTTC,CASSLGGTAYNEQFF
-,TRBV18,TRBJ1-4,-,TGTGCCAGCTCACCCCCAATAAAGACAGGACGTAATGAAAAACTGTTTTTT,CASSPPIKTGRNEKLFF
-,TRBV5-4,TRBJ2-2,-,TGTGCCAGCACCCGGTCGGGGTATCGCACCGGGGAGCTGTTTTTT,CASTRSGYRTGELFF
-,TRBV18,TRBJ1-6,-,TGTGCCAGCTCACCAACGCTGGCGGATAATTCGCCCCTCCACTTT,CASSPTLADNSPLHF
TRBD1,TRBV6-6,TRBJ1-2,-,TGTGCCAGCAGTTACGCGGGAGGGGGCAGCTACACCTTC,CASSYAGGGSYTF
TRBD1,TRBV6-1,TRBJ1-2,-,TGTGCCAGCAGTGAACTCGGACAGGGGAACGCCCATGGCTACACCTTC,CASSELGQGNAHGYTF